A single sample gave rise to the 15 T cell receptor beta chains below, sequenced in a study of shared clonotypes between healthy human individuals. Only in-frame clones appear in the TCRdb table, and some are missing; sequencing was by immunoSEQ multiplex PCR. The table shows 450,000 to 500,000 clones, with approximately 82% occurring only once. Sequenced: PBMCs. All receptors derive from a woman aged 40 to 55 in good health. Some clones in this sample may be carry-over from other donors' samples.

The chain employs TRBV7-3 and TRBJ2-6, with D uncertain. Germline V gene lookup returns CDR1 SGHTA and CDR2 FQGTGA. This CDR3 comprises 12 residues. V was pared by 2 bases and J by 11 bases, with 7 bases between. The CDR3 DNA sequence: TGTGCCAGCAGCTTAGGGCCGGACGTCCTGACTTTC. This translates into CASSLGPDVLTF.

This clone was counted between two and nine times. This sequence joins TRBV28 and TRBJ1-1; D remains ambiguous. Looked up from germline, CDR1 is MDHEN and CDR2 is SYDVKM. The CDR3 loop spans 13 amino acids. The V end lost 6 bases, the J end lost 1 base, and 9 bases lay between the germline ends. The CDR3 sequence is CASRQEPNTEAFF. CDR3 coding DNA: TGTGCCAGCAGGCAGGAACCGAACACTGAAGCTTTCTTT.

The V and J genes are TRBV7-6 and TRBJ2-7; D is perhaps TRBD2 (6 bases). CDR1 is SGHVS, CDR2 FNYEAQ, per germline. This CDR3 has 14 amino acids. The germline V and J ends were trimmed by 3 bases and 3 bases, with 12 bases remaining between them. CDR3 sequence (DNA): TGTGCCAGCAGCTTCGGCGGCGGGGACTACGAGCAGTACTTC. The encoded protein is CASSFGGGDYEQYF.

V gene TRBV14 combines with J gene TRBJ1-2; D is unresolved. Deletions cut 4 bases from V and 2 bases from J, with 5 bases between. The germline V gene has CDR1 SGHDN and CDR2 FVKESK. The CDR3 has 12 amino acids. In DNA form, the CDR3 reads TGTGCCAGCAGCCGGACCAACTATGGCTACACCTTC. It specifies CASSRTNYGYTF.

V usage is TRBV7-2 and J usage is TRBJ2-1, with TRBD2 matching over 11 bases. CDR1 and CDR2 (germline): SGHTA, FQGNSA. CDR3 length equals 14 residues. With V trimmed by 5 bases and J by 10 bases, 7 bases remained unmatched. CDR3 loop: CASSPTSGRGEQFF. CDR3 DNA: TGTGCCAGCAGCCCAACTAGCGGGAGAGGCGAGCAGTTCTTC.

The sample holds one count of this clone. This chain links TRBV6-6 with TRBJ2-5; D ambiguous. From germline, CDR1 is MNHNY and CDR2 SVGAGI (reference sequence). The CDR3 runs 13 residues. V lost 4 bases, J lost 7 bases, and 13 bases lay in between. In DNA form, the CDR3 reads TGTGCCAGCAGTTCCCGGGTCCTGGGGACCCAGTACTTC. As protein: CASSSRVLGTQYF.

The gene calls are TRBV6-5 and TRBJ1-2, with D perhaps TRBD1 (5 bases). Germline V CDR1 and CDR2: MNHEY, SVGAGI. The CDR3 runs 14 residues. The V and J ends lost 6 bases and 5 bases respectively, with 16 bases between them. The CDR3 DNA is TGTGCCAGCAGGCCTCCGGGGGGGAGATATGGCTACACCTTC. Its protein is CASRPPGGRYGYTF.

This clone was found many times. Within the sample, other DNA sequences also encode this same CDR3. The chain links TRBV4-3 to TRBJ2-5; possibly TRBD2 for D (5 bases). The ends were cut back, 4 bases at V and 2 bases at J, with 8 bases in the middle. The CDR3 is 13 residues long. The germline gives CDR1 LGHNA, CDR2 YSLEER. CDR3 nucleotide sequence: TGCGCCAGCAGCCTTCGGGAACAAGAGACCCAGTACTTC. Its protein product is CASSLREQETQYF.

The chain links TRBV5-1 to TRBJ1-1; 7 bases match TRBD1. CDR3 length equals 11 residues. Per germline, CDR1 SGHRS and CDR2 YFSETQ. Trimming cost V 5 bases and J 8 bases; bases outside gene matches: 3. The CDR3, as DNA: TGCGCCAGCAGGTTACAGGGGGAAGCTTTCTTT. It yields the protein CASRLQGEAFF.

The gene calls are TRBV7-2 and TRBJ2-7, with D possibly matching TRBD1 (5 bases). Germline V CDR1 and CDR2: SGHTA, FQGNSA. Trimming took off 5 bases at V and 2 bases at J, with 16 bases between the two ends. The CDR3 spans 15 residues. CDR3 nucleotides: TGTGCCAGCAGCCCCGCAGGGAAGAGTACCTACGAGCAGTACTTC. It is translated as CASSPAGKSTYEQYF.

This clone was detected only once. The chain carries TRBV29-1 and TRBJ1-1; possible D gene TRBD1, 5 bases. This CDR3 region has 13 residues. The germline V gene encodes CDR1 SQVTM and CDR2 ANQGSEA. The V and J ends lost 5 bases and 1 base respectively, with 11 bases between them. The CDR3 nucleotides read TGCAGCGTTTCTGTAGGGGAGAACACTGAAGCTTTCTTT. Residues: CSVSVGENTEAFF. Together with reference TRBV29-1 and TRBJ1-1, the CDR3 gives the full variable domain: SAVISQKPSRDICQRGTSLTIQCQVDSQVTMMFWYRQQPGQSLTLIATANQGSEATYESGFVIDKFPISRPNLTFSTLTVSNMSPEDSSIYLCSVSVGENTEAFFGQGTRLTVV.

The chain joins TRBV18 to TRBJ2-1, with 9 bases that match TRBD2. V shed 1 base, J shed 3 bases, and the junction held 4 bases outside the gene matches. The CDR3 spans 16 residues. Germline loops: CDR1 KGHSH, CDR2 LQKENI. The CDR3 DNA is TGTGCCAGCTCACCACTTGCACTAGCGGGCTACAATGAGCAGTTCTTC. This translates into CASSPLALAGYNEQFF.

The chain joins TRBV29-1 to TRBJ2-7; D is uncertain. Germline V gene lookup returns CDR1 SQVTM and CDR2 ANQGSEA. The V end was cut by 7 bases, the J end by 2 bases, with 18 bases between. This CDR3 has 14 residues. CDR3 in amino acids: CSAKSGLSAYEQYF. In DNA form, the CDR3 reads TGCAGCGCTAAGTCGGGCCTCTCAGCCTACGAGCAGTACTTC.

The rearrangement uses TRBV7-2 and TRBJ2-2; a weak D match, TRBD2 (6 bases). Germline V gene lookup returns CDR1 SGHTA and CDR2 FQGNSA. The CDR3 runs 14 residues. Deletions cut 5 bases from V and 5 bases from J, with 12 bases between. CDR3 nucleotide sequence: TGTGCCAGCAGCCCCCGCGCGGGGACCGGGGAGCTGTTTTTT. The encoded protein is CASSPRAGTGELFF.

The CDR3 DNA is TGCGCCAGCAGCCAAGCAGTGACAGGCACAGATACGCAGTATTTT. This encodes CASSQAVTGTDTQYF. The chain joins TRBV4-3 to TRBJ2-3, with D perhaps TRBD1 (5 bases). The CDR3 sequence is 15 residues long. V gave up 1 base and J gave up 1 base, with 9 bases separating them. The V gene's germline CDR1 is LGHNA and CDR2 YSLEER.